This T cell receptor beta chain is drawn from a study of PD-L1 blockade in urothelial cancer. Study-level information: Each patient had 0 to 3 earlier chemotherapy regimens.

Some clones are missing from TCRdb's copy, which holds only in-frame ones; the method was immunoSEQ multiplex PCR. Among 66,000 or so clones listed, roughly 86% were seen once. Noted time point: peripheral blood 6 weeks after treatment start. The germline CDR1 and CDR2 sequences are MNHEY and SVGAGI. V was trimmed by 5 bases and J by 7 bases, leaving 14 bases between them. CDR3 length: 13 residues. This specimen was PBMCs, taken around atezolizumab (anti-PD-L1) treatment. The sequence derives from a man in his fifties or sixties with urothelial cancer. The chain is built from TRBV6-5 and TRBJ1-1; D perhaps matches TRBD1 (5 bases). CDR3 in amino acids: CASSRRGGSEAFF. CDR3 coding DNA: TGTGCCAGCAGTAGGAGGGGAGGGAGTGAAGCTTTCTTT.